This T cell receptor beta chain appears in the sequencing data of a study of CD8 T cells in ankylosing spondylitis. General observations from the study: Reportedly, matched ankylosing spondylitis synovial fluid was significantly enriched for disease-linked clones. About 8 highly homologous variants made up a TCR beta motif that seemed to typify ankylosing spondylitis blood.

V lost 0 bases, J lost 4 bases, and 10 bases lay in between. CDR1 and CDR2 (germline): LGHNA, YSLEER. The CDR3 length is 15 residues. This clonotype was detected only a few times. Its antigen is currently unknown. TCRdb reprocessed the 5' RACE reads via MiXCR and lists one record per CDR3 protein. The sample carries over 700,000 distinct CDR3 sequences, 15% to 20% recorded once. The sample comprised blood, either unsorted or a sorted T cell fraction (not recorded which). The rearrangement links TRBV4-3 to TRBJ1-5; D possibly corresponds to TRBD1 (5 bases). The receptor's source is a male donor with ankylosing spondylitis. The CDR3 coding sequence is TGCGCCAGCAGCCAAGATAAGGGGTCAAATCAGCCCCAGCATTTT. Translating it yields CASSQDKGSNQPQHF.